The 22 T cell receptor beta chains below come from one sample, sequenced in a study of identical twins. Each CDR3 protein gets one entry after TCRdb re-called the 5' RACE reads with MiXCR. The table records hundreds of thousands of distinct CDR3 sequences, approximately 8% of them present only once. These sequences were also reported in another study, on yellow fever vaccine responses in identical twins.

Input material: CD8+ T cells sorted from blood. These receptors originate from a young woman in good health.

This clonotype has only a few counts. This chain joins TRBV2 and TRBJ2-7; 7 nucleotides agree with TRBD2. The germline V gene has CDR1 SNHLY and CDR2 FYNNEI. The CDR3 totals 12 residues. V dropped 10 bases and J dropped 2; count of bases not matched to a gene: 5. CDR3 loop: CATQGLPYEQYF. The CDR3 DNA is TGTGCCACCCAGGGACTACCCTACGAGCAGTACTTC.

This clonotype was detected only a few times. The chain couples TRBV19 to TRBJ2-3; 10 nucleotides match TRBD2. With V trimmed by 1 base and J by 7 bases, 2 bases remained unmatched. CDR1 is LNHDA and CDR2 is SQIVND in the germline V gene (reference sequence). The CDR3 spans 14 residues. CDR3 region: CASSIVLAGNTQYF. In DNA form, the CDR3 reads TGTGCCAGTAGTATAGTACTAGCGGGGAATACGCAGTATTTT.

This clonotype was counted between two and nine times. This chain joins TRBV5-6 and TRBJ2-5, with 7 positions matching TRBD1. The CDR3 has 14 amino acids. CDR1 is SGHDT, CDR2 YYEEEE, per germline. Losses at the gene ends were 4 bases for V and 5 bases for J; bases not matched to a gene: 8. CDR3 sequence: CASSERQGWETQYF. CDR3 nucleotides: TGTGCCAGCAGCGAAAGACAGGGTTGGGAGACCCAGTACTTC.

V is TRBV7-9 and J is TRBJ2-7; 9 bases fit TRBD1. CDR1 is SEHNR and CDR2 is FQNEAQ in the germline V gene (reference sequence). CDR3 length equals 15 residues. V shed 5 bases, J shed 5 bases, and the junction held 10 bases outside the gene matches. Here the CDR3 DNA reads TGTGCCAGCAGCCAAACGGGACAGGGTGTCCACGAGCAGTACTTC. Protein product: CASSQTGQGVHEQYF.

In this sample, this clonotype turned up many times. The rearrangement uses TRBV5-1 and TRBJ2-1; D is possibly TRBD1 or TRBD2 (5 bases each). The CDR3 contains 14 residues. The ends were cut back, 0 bases at V and 3 bases at J, with 7 bases in the middle. Germline-derived CDR1 and CDR2 are SGHRS and YFSETQ. In DNA form, the CDR3 reads TGCGCCAGCAGCTTGGATGGGGGCTACAATGAGCAGTTCTTC. Amino acid sequence: CASSLDGGYNEQFF.

This sequence joins TRBV7-9 and TRBJ1-5, with TRBD1 as a possible D gene (5 bases). The CDR3 sequence is 12 residues long. The V gene lost 5 bases and the J gene lost 5 bases, with 7 bases spanning the gap. Per germline, CDR1 SEHNR and CDR2 FQNEAQ (reference sequence). CDR3 in DNA: TGTGCCAGCAGCACACAGGATCAGCCCCAGCATTTT. Translated: CASSTQDQPQHF.

This clonotype was recorded at least ten times. The chain recombines TRBV4-2 with TRBJ2-1, with 9 positions matching TRBD2. The germline V gene has CDR1 LGHNA and CDR2 YNFKEQ. Losses at the gene ends were 5 bases for V and 5 bases for J; bases not matched to a gene: 1. CDR3 length: 13 amino acids. CDR3 nucleotides: TGTGCCAGCAGCAAGCGGGGGGACAATGAGCAGTTCTTC. This sequence encodes CASSKRGDNEQFF.

This clonotype was picked up a small number of times. The chain joins TRBV29-1 to TRBJ1-3; D perhaps matches TRBD1 (6 bases). CDR3 length: 12 residues. Germline V gives CDR1 SQVTM, CDR2 ANQGSEA. Between the trimmed V and J ends, which lost 7 bases and 0 bases, there was a span of 7 bases. The CDR3 reads CSGTASGNTIYF. The CDR3 coding sequence is TGCAGCGGGACAGCCTCTGGAAACACCATATATTTT.

This chain uses TRBV25-1 with TRBJ1-5; D is ambiguous. CDR3 length: 15 amino acids. Germline CDR1 MGHDK, CDR2 SYGVNS. V was clipped by 2 bases and J by 0 bases, with 8 bases between them. CDR3 in amino acids: CASSEGPDSNQPQHF. DNA of the CDR3: TGTGCCAGCAGTGAAGGACCAGATAGCAATCAGCCCCAGCATTTT.

At least ten counts were recorded for this clonotype. This sequence joins TRBV9 and TRBJ2-1; unclear D gene. This CDR3 has 15 amino acids. Per the germline V gene, CDR1 is SGDLS and CDR2 is YYNGEE. Deletions cut 0 bases from V and 2 bases from J, with 9 bases between. The CDR3 loop is CASSVAGSAYNEQFF. The CDR3 bases are TGTGCCAGCAGCGTAGCCGGGTCAGCCTACAATGAGCAGTTCTTC.

In this sample, this clonotype turned up many times. The junction shows a germline mismatch at one end, possibly a read error. V usage is TRBV12-3 or TRBV12-4 and J usage is TRBJ2-2; 10 nucleotides align to TRBD2. The CDR3 loop spans 15 amino acids. CDR3 protein: CASRLAGGSTGELFF. The CDR3 coding sequence is TGTGCCAGCAGATTAGCGGGAGGCAGCACCGGGGAGCTGTTTTTT.

This clonotype showed up just a few times. The chain couples TRBV2 to TRBJ2-1; TRBD2 matches at 7 bases. The germline CDR1 and CDR2 sequences are SNHLY and FYNNEI. The V gene end was trimmed by 4 bases and the J gene end by 8 bases; junction bases not matched to a gene: 8. The CDR3 spans 14 residues. CDR3 DNA: TGTGCCAGCAGTGCCGGACTAGTCGGCTATGAGCAGTTCTTC. Amino acid sequence: CASSAGLVGYEQFF.

In its sample, this clonotype was seen many times. This sequence joins TRBV5-4 and TRBJ2-2; tentative D call: TRBD1 (5 bases). Deletions cut 2 bases from V and 5 bases from J, with 16 bases between. Germline V gene lookup returns CDR1 SGHNT and CDR2 YYREEE (reference sequence). The CDR3 runs 16 residues. The CDR3 here is CASSFFAKPGTGELFF. The DNA for the CDR3 is TGTGCCAGCAGCTTTTTTGCGAAACCAGGGACCGGGGAGCTGTTTTTT.

This clonotype has at least ten counts. The CDR3 is CASSYSTAYEQYF. The DNA of the CDR3 is TGTGCCAGCAGTTACTCGACAGCCTACGAGCAGTACTTC. V gene TRBV6-5 combines with J gene TRBJ2-7; TRBD1 is a possible D gene (5 bases). The CDR3 is made up of 13 amino acids. CDR1 MNHEY and CDR2 SVGAGI come from the germline V gene. V was clipped by 0 bases and J by 2 bases, with 5 bases between them.

The sample holds many counts of this clonotype. The rearrangement links TRBV10-3 to TRBJ2-3, with D perhaps TRBD1 or TRBD2 (5 bases each). Trimming took 10 bases from V and 2 from J, leaving 16 bases between them. Germline CDR1 reads ENHRY; CDR2 reads SYGVKD. CDR3 size: 14 residues. The CDR3: CATALAGYTDTQYF. The CDR3 region has the DNA TGTGCCACCGCGCTAGCAGGGTACACAGATACGCAGTATTTT.

This clonotype appeared many times. The V gene is TRBV5-1, the J gene TRBJ1-5, with D possibly matching TRBD1 (5 bases). The germline V gene has CDR1 SGHRS and CDR2 YFSETQ. The CDR3 has 18 amino acids. V dropped 4 bases and J dropped 0 bases, with 20 bases sitting between them. The CDR3 region is CASSPGQYGPYSNQPQHF. CDR3 sequence (DNA): TGCGCCAGCAGCCCAGGACAATATGGGCCCTATAGCAATCAGCCCCAGCATTTT.

The table lists this clonotype with a few counts. The chain is built from TRBV6-5 and TRBJ2-2, with D unresolved. The V gene lost 0 bases and the J gene lost 4 bases, with 9 bases spanning the gap. Germline V lookup: CDR1 MNHEY, CDR2 SVGAGI. The CDR3 has 15 amino acids. The CDR3 coding sequence is TGTGCCAGCAGTTACTCGCTGGGTAGCACCGGGGAGCTGTTTTTT. It yields the protein CASSYSLGSTGELFF.

This clonotype was detected only a few times. This sequence joins TRBV5-1 and TRBJ2-1, with TRBD1 identical over 12 bases. The germline CDR1 and CDR2 sequences are SGHRS and YFSETQ. The CDR3 has 16 amino acids. With V trimmed by 4 bases and J by 6 bases, 8 bases remained unmatched. CDR3 in amino acids: CASSHVRDRGLNEQFF. The CDR3 DNA reads as TGCGCCAGCAGCCACGTCCGGGACAGGGGGCTCAATGAGCAGTTCTTC. The full variable domain, with the rest looked up from reference TRBV5-1 and TRBJ2-1, is KAGVTQTPRYLIKTRGQQVTLSCSPISGHRSVSWYQQTPGQGLQFLFEYFSETQRNKGNFPGRFSGRQFSNSRSEMNVSTLELGDSALYLCASSHVRDRGLNEQFFGPGTRLTVL.

This clonotype was observed a handful of times. At one of its ends the junction is not consistent with the germline gene, which may arise from a read error. The J gene is TRBJ2-7, the V gene TRBV28; possible D gene TRBD2, 8 bases. The CDR3 consists of 17 residues. Germline loops: CDR1 MDHEN, CDR2 SYDVKM. The CDR3 region is CASTSRGGTDQRVAPRF. CDR3 coding DNA: TGTGCCAGCACTTCTCGCGGGGGGACAGACCAGCGGGTAGCCCCCCGCTTC. Full variable domain (remainder filled in from reference TRBV28 and TRBJ2-7): DVKVTQSSRYLVKRTGEKVFLECVQDMDHENMFWYRQDPGLGLRLIYFSYDVKMKEKGDIPEGYSVSREKKERFSLILESASTNQTSMYLCASTSRGGTDQRVAPRFGPGTRLTVT.

The CDR3 DNA follows: TGCAGCGTTGAAGATGTTTATCAGGTCACAGATACGCAGTATTTT. Its protein product is CSVEDVYQVTDTQYF. The chain combines TRBV29-1 with TRBJ2-3; D call uncertain. In germline, CDR1 is SQVTM, CDR2 ANQGSEA. The CDR3 has 15 amino acids. V was trimmed by 0 bases and J by 2 bases, leaving 12 bases between them.

The table lists this clonotype with a few counts. The J gene is TRBJ2-1, the V gene TRBV3-1, with D possibly TRBD2 on 5 matching bases. Per germline, CDR1 LGHDT and CDR2 YNNKEL (reference sequence). This CDR3 is built from 19 residues. Trimming removed 1 base from V and 3 bases from J, with 22 bases in between. This chain's CDR3 is CASSQGLWEAVMGYNEQFF. As DNA, the CDR3 is TGTGCCAGCAGCCAAGGTCTTTGGGAAGCGGTTATGGGCTACAATGAGCAGTTCTTC.

This clonotype was counted ten times or more. The chain combines TRBV2 with TRBJ2-1; 14 nucleotides match TRBD2. From germline, CDR1 is SNHLY and CDR2 FYNNEI. Trimming cost V 6 bases and J 6 bases; bases outside gene matches: 4. The CDR3 length is 15 residues. The CDR3 DNA follows: TGTGCCAGCAGCGGACTAGCGGGAGGTGGCAATGAGCAGTTCTTC. It is translated as CASSGLAGGGNEQFF. Complete variable domain (other parts from reference TRBV2 and TRBJ2-1): EPEVTQTPSHQVTQMGQEVILRCVPISNHLYFYWYRQILGQKVEFLVSFYNNEISEKSEIFDDQFSVERPDGSNFTLKIRSTKLEDSAMYFCASSGLAGGGNEQFFGPGTRLTVL.